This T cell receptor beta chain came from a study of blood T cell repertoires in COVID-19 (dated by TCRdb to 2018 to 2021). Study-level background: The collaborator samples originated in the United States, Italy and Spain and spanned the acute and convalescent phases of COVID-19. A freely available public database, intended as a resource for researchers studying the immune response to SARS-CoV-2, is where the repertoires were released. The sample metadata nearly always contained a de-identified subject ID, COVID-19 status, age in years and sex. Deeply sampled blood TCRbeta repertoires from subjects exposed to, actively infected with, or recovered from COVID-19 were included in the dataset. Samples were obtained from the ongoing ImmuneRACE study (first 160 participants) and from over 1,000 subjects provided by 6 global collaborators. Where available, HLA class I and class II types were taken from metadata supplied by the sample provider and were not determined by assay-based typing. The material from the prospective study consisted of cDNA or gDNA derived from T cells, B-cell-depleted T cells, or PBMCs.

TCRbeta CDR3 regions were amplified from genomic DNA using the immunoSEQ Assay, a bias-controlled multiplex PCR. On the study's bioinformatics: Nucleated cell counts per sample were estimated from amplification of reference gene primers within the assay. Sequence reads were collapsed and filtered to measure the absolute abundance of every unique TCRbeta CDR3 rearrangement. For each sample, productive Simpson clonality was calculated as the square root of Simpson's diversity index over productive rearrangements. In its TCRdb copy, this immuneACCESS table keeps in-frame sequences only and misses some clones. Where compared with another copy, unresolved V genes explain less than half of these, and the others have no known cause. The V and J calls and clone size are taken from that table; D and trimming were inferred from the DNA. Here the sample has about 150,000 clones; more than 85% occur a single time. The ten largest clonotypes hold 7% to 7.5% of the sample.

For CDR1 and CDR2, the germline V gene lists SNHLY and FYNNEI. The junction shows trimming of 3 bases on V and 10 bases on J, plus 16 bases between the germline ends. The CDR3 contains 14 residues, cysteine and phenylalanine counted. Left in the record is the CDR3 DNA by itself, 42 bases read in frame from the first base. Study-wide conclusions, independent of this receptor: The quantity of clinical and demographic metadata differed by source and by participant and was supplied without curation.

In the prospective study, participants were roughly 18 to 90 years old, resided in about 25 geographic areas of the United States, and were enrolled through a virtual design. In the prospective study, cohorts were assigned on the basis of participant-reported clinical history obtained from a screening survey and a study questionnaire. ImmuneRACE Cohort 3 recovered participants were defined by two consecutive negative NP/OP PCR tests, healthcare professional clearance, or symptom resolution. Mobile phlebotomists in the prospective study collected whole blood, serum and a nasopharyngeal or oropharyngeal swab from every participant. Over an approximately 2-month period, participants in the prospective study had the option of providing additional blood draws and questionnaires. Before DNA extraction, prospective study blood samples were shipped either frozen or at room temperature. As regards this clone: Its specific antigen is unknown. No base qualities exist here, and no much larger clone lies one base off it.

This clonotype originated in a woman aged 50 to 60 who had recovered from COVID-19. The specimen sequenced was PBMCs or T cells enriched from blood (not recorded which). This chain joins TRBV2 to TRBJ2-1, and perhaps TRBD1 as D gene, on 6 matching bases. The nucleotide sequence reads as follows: TGTGCCAGCAGTGAGATTTTGACAGGCCTAGAGCAGTTCTTC. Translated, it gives CASSEILTGLEQFF. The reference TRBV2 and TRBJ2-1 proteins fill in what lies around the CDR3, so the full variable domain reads EPEVTQTPSHQVTQMGQEVILRCVPISNHLYFYWYRQILGQKVEFLVSFYNNEISEKSEIFDDQFSVERPDGSNFTLKIRSTKLEDSAMYFCASSEILTGLEQFFGPGTRLTVL.